The clone carrying this T cell receptor (beta chain) was counted once. Its cognate antigen is unknown. One junction end disagrees with the germline gene, perhaps due to a read error. A primer in the constant region served to generate TCR beta cDNA from roughly 550 ng of total RNA. Slightly modified ARM-PCR, run as three nested multiplex PCR rounds, produced the TCR beta libraries. Two initial PCR rounds of about 10 cycles each paired TRBV1-TRBV30 forward primers with a C-beta reverse primer. TCRdb reanalysed the multiplex PCR reads using MiXCR and keeps one entry per CDR3 protein. The table shows some 94,000 distinct CDR3 sequences, with almost 70% occurring only once. Co-extraction yielded RNA and DNA from roughly 20-30 mg of unsorted bulk tissue. The CDR3 runs to 14 residues. The V gene's germline CDR1 is MNHNS and CDR2 SASEGT. The sample originates from a study of tumor-infiltrating lymphocytes in primary liver carcinoma. Study results and limitations: Only about 8-24% of top clones spanned all five tumor regions.

The gene calls are TRBV6-1 and TRBJ2-2, with D maybe TRBD1 (6 bases). The sequencing sample was made of liver tumor tissue from sampling region 5. Sample subset: tumor region T5, tumor centre. This TCR was sampled from an older woman with primary liver carcinoma and hepatitis B virus infection. This CDR3 is CASRCDRNTGELFF. DNA of the CDR3: TGTGCCAGCAGATGTGACAGGAACACCGGGGAGTTGTTTTTT.